This T cell receptor beta chain was observed in a study of cytomegalovirus exposure and HLA in healthy donors. The study, taken as a whole, reports: A later analysis reported that several of the most significant clusters appeared to be linked to common viral pathogens, among them Epstein-Barr virus.

The sample holds one count of this clone. As yet, its antigen is unknown. PCR involved 60 Vbeta and 13 Jbeta primers. Assay: immunoSEQ multiplex PCR; the TCRdb copy retains only in-frame clones and omits some. The sample has 200,000 to 250,000 clones, more than 65% seen once. The CDR3 is made up of 12 amino acids. Looked up from germline, CDR1 is SEHNR and CDR2 is FQNEAQ (reference sequence). V dropped 8 bases and J dropped 14 bases, with 20 bases sitting between them. Material for sequencing was PBMCs. The V and J genes are TRBV7-9 and TRBJ2-3; tentative D call: TRBD2 (5 bases). This receptor was identified in a man aged 18 to 29 in good health and CMV-seronegative. The CDR3 region is CASQRFGEQWYF. CDR3 in DNA: TGTGCCAGCCAACGATTCGGGGAGCAGTGGTATTTT.